The present T cell receptor beta chain was sequenced within a study of shared clonotypes between healthy human individuals (dated by TCRdb to 2018 to 2020). Describing the broader study: A few men and a couple of women, aged 18 to 49 years, made up the cohort. The study deeply sequenced blood TCR repertoires of five healthy adults to estimate repertoire size and the extent of clonotype sharing between individuals. Each donor's leukapheresis produced roughly between roughly 0.85 and 9 billion PBMCs. Different laboratories and diverse techniques were used to prepare libraries and sequence TCR repertoires, to increase sequencing depth and limit assay-specific biases. For each donor, CD4 naive and CD4 memory were each run on three plates, CD8 naive on two plates, and CD8 memory on one plate. Summary of the overall study and its limitations: Higher generation probabilities were observed for clonotypes shared by all four sorted-subset donors than for non-shared clonotypes. Incomplete sequencing was indicated by rarefaction of sorted-subset datasets, despite the large sequencing depth. Based on pairwise subsampling, the degree of clonotype sharing among donors was expected to be affected by sequencing depth. Approximately 5% of naive CD4, 3.5% of naive CD8, approximately 2% of memory CD4, and 0.35% to 0.4% of memory CD8 clonotypes were shared across several donors. Only blood was sampled, and tissue TCR repertoires likely differ from those in blood. The small number of donors limited the genetic and exposure-history diversity represented. Larger estimated clonotype richness was generally found for naive subsets than for memory subsets.

Details on this clone: It lacks a known antigen. No qualities accompany the bases; no much larger clone lies one base away.

Using the deep immunoSEQ assay, TCR CDR3 regions were amplified from genomic DNA by multiplex PCR. For each cell subset, the extracted genomic DNA was distributed evenly across all wells of several immunoSEQ 96-well plates, and each plate served as one replicate. For sorted subsets, 150 to 200 ng genomic DNA, equal to 30,000 to 35,000 T cell genomes, was loaded into each replicate PCR. Purified libraries were measured with a Qubit 3.0 fluorometer, size-checked on a Bioanalyzer 2100, and measured again with the KAPA Library Quantification kit. Each immunoSEQ 96-well plate was sequenced on its own single-read 150-cycle Illumina NextSeq 550 flow cell. As for the original processing: Because the immunoSEQ output included only junctional sequences and no quality scores, the filtering could not be the same as the filtering used for full-length reads. Sequences were annotated with PyIR, a Python wrapper for IgBLAST v1.9, and V/J genes and CDR3 were assigned using IMGT germline references. Reads were removed for weak V/J assignments (E-value above 1e-6), missing CDR3, stop codons, out-of-frame junctions, or ambiguous translated residues. A V3J clonotype was defined by an identical inferred V gene, J gene, and CDR3 amino acid sequence. Percentage overlap between repertoires was computed as shared unique clonotypes divided by the size of the smaller repertoire. Richness of each repertoire was evaluated using RTK rarefaction, the Chao1 estimator, and Recon v2.1 estimates of unobserved clonotypes. OLGA was used to compute generation probabilities for all TCRbeta clonotypes that the gDNA method yielded from a handful of donors. Held by TCRdb, this immuneACCESS table contains in-frame sequences only and omits some clones. Under half of the omission traces to an unresolved V gene where checked; the cause of the rest is unknown. V, J and clone size are taken as reported in that table, and D and trimming were inferred from the DNA itself. The sample table records hundreds of thousands of clones; 95% to 96% of these occur just once. The ten top clones hold roughly 0.1% of the sample.

Compared with germline, V lacks 5 bases and J lacks 4 bases; bases without a gene match: 4. As encoded in the germline V gene, CDR1 is MDHEN while CDR2 is SYDVKM. The CDR3 numbers 15 residues from cysteine through phenylalanine. Solely the CDR3 DNA is kept, with 45 bases framed from the first base. CD8 naive samples were CD45RO-negative cells positively selected for CCR7, giving a CD45RA+CCR7+ population that excluded TemRA cells. The donors were healthy, HIV-negative adults with no recently reported acute infections or vaccinations. Every donor was a Caucasian adult residing in Nashville, Tennessee, USA. Blood was collected by leukapheresis, and PBMCs were isolated by Ficoll-Histopaque density gradient centrifugation and then cryopreserved in liquid nitrogen vapor phase. Purity and quantity of every magnetically sorted T cell population were checked by analytical flow cytometry. From each sorted fraction, genomic DNA was isolated and quantified by UV absorbance on a Nanodrop 2000c.

The sample comprised naive CD8+ T cells sorted from blood. The sample's cell subset or site label is to be understood as: CD45RA+CCR7+. This clonotype was obtained from a woman between 25 and 40 years old in good health. The sequence joins TRBV28 to TRBJ1-3; TRBD1 agrees with 11 junctional bases. The CDR3 corresponds to CASSPDRGRGNTIYF. The DNA sequence is given as TGTGCCAGCAGTCCGGACAGGGGGCGCGGAAACACCATATATTTT.